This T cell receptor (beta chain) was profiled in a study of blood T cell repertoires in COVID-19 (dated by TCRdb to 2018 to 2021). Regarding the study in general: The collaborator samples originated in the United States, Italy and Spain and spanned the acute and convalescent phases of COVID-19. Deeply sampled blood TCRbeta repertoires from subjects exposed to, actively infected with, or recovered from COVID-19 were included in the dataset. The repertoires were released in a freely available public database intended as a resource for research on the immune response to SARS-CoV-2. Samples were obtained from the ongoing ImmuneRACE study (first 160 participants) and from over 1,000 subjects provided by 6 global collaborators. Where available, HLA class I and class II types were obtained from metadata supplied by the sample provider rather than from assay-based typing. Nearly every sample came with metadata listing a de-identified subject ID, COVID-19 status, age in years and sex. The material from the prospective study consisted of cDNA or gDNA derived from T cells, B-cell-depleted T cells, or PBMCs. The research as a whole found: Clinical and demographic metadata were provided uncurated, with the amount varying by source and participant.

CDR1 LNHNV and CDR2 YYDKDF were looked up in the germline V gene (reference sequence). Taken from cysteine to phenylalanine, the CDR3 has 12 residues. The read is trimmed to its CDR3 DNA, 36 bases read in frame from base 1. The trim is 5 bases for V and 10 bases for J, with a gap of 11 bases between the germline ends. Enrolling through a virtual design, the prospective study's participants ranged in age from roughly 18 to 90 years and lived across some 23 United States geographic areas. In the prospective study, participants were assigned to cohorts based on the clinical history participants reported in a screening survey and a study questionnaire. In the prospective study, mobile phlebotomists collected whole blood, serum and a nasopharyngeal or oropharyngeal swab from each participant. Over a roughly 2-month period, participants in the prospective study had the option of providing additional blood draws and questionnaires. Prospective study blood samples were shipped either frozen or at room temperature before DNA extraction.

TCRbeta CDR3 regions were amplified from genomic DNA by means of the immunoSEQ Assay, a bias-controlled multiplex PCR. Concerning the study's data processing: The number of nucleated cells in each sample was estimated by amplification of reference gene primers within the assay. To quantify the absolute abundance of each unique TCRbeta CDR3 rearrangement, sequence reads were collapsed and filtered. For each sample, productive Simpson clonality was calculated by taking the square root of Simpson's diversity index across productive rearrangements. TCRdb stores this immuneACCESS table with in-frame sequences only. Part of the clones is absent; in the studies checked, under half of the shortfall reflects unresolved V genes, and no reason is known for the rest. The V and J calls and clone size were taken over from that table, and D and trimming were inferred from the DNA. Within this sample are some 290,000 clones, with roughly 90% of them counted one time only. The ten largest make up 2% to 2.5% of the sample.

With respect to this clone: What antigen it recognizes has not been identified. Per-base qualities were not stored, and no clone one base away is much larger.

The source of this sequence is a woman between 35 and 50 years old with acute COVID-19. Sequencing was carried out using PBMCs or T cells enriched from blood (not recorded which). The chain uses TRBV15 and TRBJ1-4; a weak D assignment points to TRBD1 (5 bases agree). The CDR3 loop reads CATSQDKRKLFF. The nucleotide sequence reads TGTGCCACCAGCCAGGACAAGCGAAAACTGTTTTTT.